This T cell receptor (beta chain) is drawn from a study of cytomegalovirus exposure and HLA in healthy donors. Study results and limitations: Upon later analysis, TCR association rates were observed to vary by HLA locus, being highest for DRB1 and lowest for HLA-C. Available immune exposure information was restricted to CMV serostatus only.

PCR employed 60 Vbeta and 13 Jbeta primers. The method was immunoSEQ multiplex PCR; TCRdb's version includes in-frame clones alone and lacks a portion of them. The profile covers 170,000 or so clones, with less than 90% appearing a single time and about 1.6% taken by the ten largest. As for the donors, each was a healthy bone marrow donor. Donors sampled were nominally healthy, though unrecorded immune exposures were likely. As for this clone: Antigen: not known.

The TCR sequence derives from a man in his fifties in good health and CMV-seronegative. The sample consisted of PBMCs.

The chain's CDR3 is CASSPLGQQNTEAFF. The CDR3 DNA sequence: TGTGCCAGCAGCCCACTGGGACAACAGAACACTGAAGCTTTCTTT. This chain joins TRBV7-9 and TRBJ1-1, with D possibly matching TRBD1 (6 bases). The germline V gene has CDR1 SEHNR and CDR2 FQNEAQ (reference sequence). The V gene lost 5 bases and the J gene lost 1 base, with 14 bases spanning the gap. This CDR3 has 15 amino acids.